These 4 T cell receptor beta chains were sequenced from one sample in a study of T-cell memory formation after mild COVID-19. TCRdb reprocessed the 5' RACE reads via MiXCR and lists one record per CDR3 protein. The repertoire consists of a few hundred thousand distinct CDR3 sequences, with approximately 14% occurring once and the leading ten covering about 20%. The sequenced sample consisted of PBMCs or a T cell subset sorted from them (not recorded which). These receptors all stem from a young man who had mild COVID-19 (a few samples of this study predate the infection). Cell type and time point are not known.

This chain uses TRBV9 with TRBJ1-1; D is perhaps TRBD1 (6 bases). CDR1 and CDR2 from the germline V gene are SGDLS and YYNGEE. V gave up 3 bases and J gave up 7 bases, with 13 bases separating them. The length of the CDR3 is 13 residues. In nucleotides, the CDR3 is TGTGCCAGCAGCGAAAGAGGGGGACGTGAAGCTTTCTTT. It encodes CASSERGGREAFF.

This clonotype has just a few counts. The V call is TRBV25-1, the J call TRBJ1-2; 7 nucleotides match TRBD1. The germline CDR1 and CDR2 sequences are MGHDK and SYGVNS. V was pared by 4 bases and J by 7 bases, with 6 bases of the junction left unmatched. The CDR3 is made up of 13 amino acids. CDR3 region: CASSATGVVGYTF. CDR3 coding DNA: TGTGCCAGCAGTGCAACAGGGGTTGTTGGCTACACCTTC.

This clonotype was picked up a small number of times. This chain joins TRBV2 and TRBJ1-1, with D perhaps TRBD1 (5 bases). Trimming removed 6 bases at V and 0 bases at J, with 14 bases between. CDR1 is SNHLY, CDR2 FYNNEI, per germline. The CDR3 totals 15 residues. The CDR3 DNA sequence: TGTGCCAGCAGCCTCCAGGGAATCATGAACACTGAAGCTTTCTTT. This codes for CASSLQGIMNTEAFF. Based on the CDR3 plus reference TRBV2 and TRBJ1-1, the full variable domain is EPEVTQTPSHQVTQMGQEVILRCVPISNHLYFYWYRQILGQKVEFLVSFYNNEISEKSEIFDDQFSVERPDGSNFTLKIRSTKLEDSAMYFCASSLQGIMNTEAFFGQGTRLTVV.

This clonotype was recorded a few times. The chain has TRBV7-9 and TRBJ2-1; D is unresolved. This CDR3 contains 13 residues. In germline, CDR1 is SEHNR, CDR2 FQNEAQ (reference sequence). V was shortened by 1 base and J by 6 bases, with 7 bases between the two germline ends. The CDR3 region has the DNA TGTGCCAGCAGCTTAGGGTATCTCAATGAGCAGTTCTTC. Amino acids: CASSLGYLNEQFF. Together with reference TRBV7-9 and TRBJ2-1, the CDR3 gives the full variable domain: DTGVSQNPRHKITKRGQNVTFRCDPISEHNRLYWYRQTLGQGPEFLTYFQNEAQLEKSRLLSDRFSAERPKGSFSTLEIQRTEQGDSAMYLCASSLGYLNEQFFGPGTRLTVL.